The sequence of this T cell receptor (beta chain) was determined in a study of T-cell memory formation after mild COVID-19. The germline V gene encodes CDR1 SGHVS and CDR2 FQNEAQ. The CDR3 loop spans 14 amino acids. The germline V and J ends were trimmed by 5 bases and 2 bases, with 13 bases remaining between them. This clonotype showed up just a few times. TCRdb passed the 5' RACE reads through MiXCR, listing each CDR3 protein once. The repertoire holds around 310,000 distinct CDR3 sequences, with more than 20% as singletons. This chain connects TRBV7-8 to TRBJ2-7; a possible D gene is TRBD1 (6 bases). The origin of this receptor is a man aged 18 to 29 who had mild COVID-19 (a few samples of this study predate the infection). Cell type and time point are not known. Sequenced: PBMCs or a T cell subset sorted from them (not recorded which). Here the CDR3 DNA reads TGTGCCAGCAGCCCCCGGGACAAGACCTACGAGCAGTACTTC. It specifies CASSPRDKTYEQYF.